The 22 T cell receptor beta chains reported below all come from one sample, sequenced in a study of siplizumab effects on memory and regulatory T cells. Repertoires were generated with immunoSEQ multiplex PCR, while TCRdb's copy carries only in-frame clones and drops some. In the table there are 100,000 or so clones, around 95% of which are singletons. Material for sequencing was Tregs sorted from blood. These receptor sequences come from a human donor in good health.

CDR3 region: CASHSTSSAEAFF. The CDR3 nucleotides read TGTGCCAGCCATTCTACCTCATCGGCTGAAGCTTTCTTT. V and J are TRBV7-8 and TRBJ1-1; no firm D call. This CDR3 is built from 13 residues. The V and J ends lost 8 bases and 6 bases respectively, with 16 bases between them. Looked up from germline, CDR1 is SGHVS and CDR2 is FQNEAQ.

The V and J genes are TRBV28 and TRBJ2-1; TRBD1 is a possible D gene (5 bases). Trimming shortened V by 7 bases and J by 8 bases, and 24 bases separated the two germline ends. CDR1 is MDHEN, CDR2 SYDVKM, per germline. The length of the CDR3 is 16 residues. CDR3 nucleotide sequence: TGTGCCAGCACCAAAAACTTAGGGGAAAGGGGTGATGAGCAGTTCTTC. It is translated as CASTKNLGERGDEQFF.

V is TRBV15 and J is TRBJ2-4; TRBD2 agrees at 7 bases. V was pared by 1 base and J by 1 base, with 7 bases of the junction left unmatched. The CDR3 has 17 amino acids. Germline V gives CDR1 LNHNV, CDR2 YYDKDF (reference sequence). CDR3 protein: CATSRVGREHAKNIQYF. DNA for the CDR3: TGTGCCACCAGCAGAGTAGGGCGGGAGCATGCCAAAAACATTCAGTACTTC.

This clone was picked up one time. The rearrangement links TRBV5-1 to TRBJ2-5, with D perhaps matching TRBD1 (5 bases). Germline V gene lookup returns CDR1 SGHRS and CDR2 YFSETQ. The ends were cut back, 4 bases at V and 5 bases at J, with 15 bases in the middle. The CDR3 is 14 residues long. The CDR3 reads CASSPGGGAETQYF. The CDR3 DNA reads TGCGCCAGCAGCCCTGGTGGTGGGGCGGAGACCCAGTACTTC.

The rearrangement uses TRBV29-1 and TRBJ2-6; D call uncertain. Germline V gives CDR1 SQVTM, CDR2 ANQGSEA. The V end lost 5 bases, the J end lost 4 bases, and 9 bases lay between the germline ends. This CDR3 comprises 13 residues. The CDR3 sequence: CSVHEQGANVLTF. The CDR3 DNA reads as TGCAGCGTTCACGAACAGGGGGCCAACGTCCTGACTTTC. Combining the CDR3 with reference TRBV29-1 and TRBJ2-6 gives the whole variable domain SAVISQKPSRDICQRGTSLTIQCQVDSQVTMMFWYRQQPGQSLTLIATANQGSEATYESGFVIDKFPISRPNLTFSTLTVSNMSPEDSSIYLCSVHEQGANVLTFGAGSRLTVL.

The chain has TRBV7-9 and TRBJ1-6; 7 bases are a match to TRBD1. The CDR3 totals 14 residues. Germline-derived CDR1 and CDR2 are SEHNR and FQNEAQ (reference sequence). Trimming removed 5 bases from V and 7 bases from J; junction bases left unmatched: 5. CDR3: CASSPRQGNSPLHF. CDR3 nucleotides: TGTGCCAGCAGCCCGAGACAGGGAAATTCACCCCTCCACTTT.

The chain combines TRBV9 with TRBJ2-1; 11 nucleotides align to TRBD2. From germline, CDR1 is SGDLS and CDR2 YYNGEE. There are 16 residues in the CDR3. Trimming cost V 3 bases and J 7 bases; bases outside gene matches: 9. As DNA, the CDR3 is TGTGCCAGCAGCGGCCATGCACTAGCGGGAGCTAATGAGCAGTTCTTC. This gives the protein CASSGHALAGANEQFF.

The V gene is TRBV9, the J gene TRBJ2-1, with D hard to call. The CDR3 sequence is 14 residues long. Germline loops: CDR1 SGDLS, CDR2 YYNGEE. The V and J ends lost 4 bases and 7 bases respectively, with 15 bases between them. The CDR3 DNA reads as TGTGCCAGCAGCCCCAACATACTACAGAATGAGCAGTTCTTC. Residues: CASSPNILQNEQFF.

V usage is TRBV11-1 and J usage is TRBJ2-7; the D gene is possibly TRBD2 (5 bases). The ends were cut back, 5 bases at V and 4 bases at J, with 24 bases in the middle. CDR1 SGHAT and CDR2 FQDESV come from the germline V gene (reference sequence). The CDR3 runs to 17 residues. CDR3 sequence: CASSNRGGWRGRYEQYF. The DNA for the CDR3 is TGTGCCAGCAGCAACCGGGGTGGTTGGAGAGGACGGTACGAGCAGTACTTC.

The chain uses TRBV2 and TRBJ2-3, with 10 bases aligning to TRBD2. The germline V gene encodes CDR1 SNHLY and CDR2 FYNNEI. The J segment lost 5 bases and the V segment lost 5 bases, leaving 7 bases of the junction unmatched. There are 15 residues in the CDR3. The CDR3 region has the DNA TGTGCCAGCAGTTGGACTAGCGGTTTTGGAGATACGCAGTATTTT. Translation: CASSWTSGFGDTQYF.

This chain links TRBV7-3 with TRBJ2-7; tentative D call: TRBD2 (6 bases). V was trimmed by 4 bases and J by 0 bases, leaving 16 bases between them. The CDR3 consists of 16 residues. Germline V CDR1 and CDR2: SGHTA, FQGTGA. In DNA, the CDR3 is TGTGCCAGCAGCTCCATTAGCGGATATCGCTCCTACGAGCAGTACTTC. Its translation: CASSSISGYRSYEQYF.

The chain couples TRBV9 to TRBJ2-5; D unresolved. Judging by the DNA end, TRBJ2-7 fits better; the J call may be wrong. This CDR3 spans 13 amino acids. In germline, CDR1 is SGDLS, CDR2 YYNGEE. This CDR3 reads CASSRGVSYEQYF. DNA of the CDR3: TGTGCCAGCAGCCGAGGAGTCTCCTACGAGCAGTACTTC.

The V call is TRBV18, the J call TRBJ2-2; TRBD1 might be the D (5 bases). The germline gives CDR1 KGHSH, CDR2 LQKENI. V was shortened by 2 bases and J by 2 bases, with 12 bases between the two germline ends. The CDR3 is 16 amino acids. The CDR3 loop reads CASSPNLRTNTGELFF. CDR3 nucleotides: TGTGCCAGCTCACCAAACTTACGGACAAACACCGGGGAGCTGTTTTTT.

The table lists this clone with a count of one. The chain is built from TRBV18 and TRBJ1-5; no clear D gene. This CDR3 has 13 amino acids. The ends were cut back, 6 bases at V and 5 bases at J, with 11 bases in the middle. The V gene's germline CDR1 is KGHSH and CDR2 LQKENI. The CDR3 coding sequence is TGTGCCAGCTCGCCGGGTCAGGATCAGCCCCAGCATTTT. As protein: CASSPGQDQPQHF.

The CDR3 coding sequence is TGTGCCAGCAGGACGGGATTTGAGGGGCGACGTGGCTACACCTTC. Its protein product is CASRTGFEGRRGYTF. The chain recombines TRBV2 with TRBJ1-2, with a weak D call TRBD1 (5 bases). The CDR3 loop spans 15 amino acids. Germline V CDR1 and CDR2: SNHLY, FYNNEI. V was trimmed by 6 bases and J by 7 bases, leaving 21 bases between them. The variable domain in full, completed from reference TRBV2 and TRBJ1-2, reads EPEVTQTPSHQVTQMGQEVILRCVPISNHLYFYWYRQILGQKVEFLVSFYNNEISEKSEIFDDQFSVERPDGSNFTLKIRSTKLEDSAMYFCASRTGFEGRRGYTFGSGTRLTVV.

This chain joins TRBV5-4 and TRBJ2-1; D unresolved. This CDR3 is 14 amino acids long. Between the trimmed V and J ends, which lost 4 bases and 0 bases, there was a span of 8 bases. Germline V gives CDR1 SGHNT, CDR2 YYREEE (reference sequence). The CDR3 reads CASSADGSYNEQFF. Here the CDR3 DNA reads TGTGCCAGCAGCGCGGACGGCTCCTACAATGAGCAGTTCTTC.

The V call is TRBV27, the J call TRBJ2-1; either TRBD1 or TRBD2 may fit D (6 bases each). Between the trimmed V and J ends, which lost 1 base and 9 bases, there was a span of 22 bases. Germline CDR1 is MNHEY and CDR2 is SMNVEV (reference sequence). This CDR3 has 17 residues. CDR3 in DNA: TGTGCCAGCAGTTTATTCGGAGGGGGGCTGATAAAGGGTGAGCAGTTCTTC. It is translated as CASSLFGGGLIKGEQFF.

The V call is TRBV6-5, the J call TRBJ2-7; D uncertain. The germline V gene has CDR1 MNHEY and CDR2 SVGAGI. This CDR3 has 12 residues. The V gene lost 5 bases and the J gene lost 3 bases, with 8 bases spanning the gap. CDR3 nucleotide sequence: TGTGCCAGCAGTCGGAACGGCTACGAGCAGTACTTC. Translated, it gives CASSRNGYEQYF.

The chain carries TRBV6-1 and TRBJ2-3; no firm D call. The CDR3 spans 11 residues. Per germline, CDR1 MNHNS and CDR2 SASEGT. V shed 8 bases and J shed 5 bases, with 8 bases lying between them. The CDR3 here is CASSRGDTQYF. CDR3 coding DNA: TGTGCCAGCTCACGTGGAGATACGCAGTATTTT.

Here the CDR3 reads CASSLEPYSGNTIYF. CDR3 coding DNA: TGTGCCAGCAGTTTAGAGCCCTACTCTGGAAACACCATATATTTT. V is TRBV28 and J is TRBJ1-3; D is undetermined. CDR1 MDHEN and CDR2 SYDVKM come from the germline V gene. The CDR3 covers 15 residues. V was pared by 2 bases and J by 0 bases, with 8 bases between.

The chain recombines TRBV15 with TRBJ2-7; TRBD1 matches 9 bases. CDR1 and CDR2 from the germline V gene are LNHNV and YYDKDF (reference sequence). The V segment lost 1 base and the J segment 3 bases; nucleotides outside the gene matches: 1. This CDR3 is 14 amino acids long. CDR3 region: CATSRGDRDYEQYF. CDR3 bases: TGTGCCACCAGCAGAGGGGACAGGGACTACGAGCAGTACTTC.

This clone was detected only once. The chain carries TRBV18 and TRBJ2-7; D gene ambiguous. This CDR3 contains 17 residues. Trimming shortened V by 6 bases and J by 3 bases, and 24 bases separated the two germline ends. Looked up from germline, CDR1 is KGHSH and CDR2 is LQKENI. The CDR3 loop reads CASSPYLDRAPHYEQYF. For the CDR3, the DNA is TGTGCCAGCTCCCCATACCTTGACCGGGCCCCTCACTACGAGCAGTACTTC.